These T cell receptor beta chains were read from a single sample in a study of T cells in Graves' hyperthyroidism and ophthalmopathy. A single record per CDR3 protein comes from TCRdb applying MiXCR to the multiplex PCR reads. The sample has about 320,000 distinct CDR3 sequences, around 17% seen once. The sequenced material came from blood. The source is a man under 40 with Graves' hyperthyroidism. The CDR3 runs from the conserved cysteine through the conserved F or W. The D gene is left open where the match is weak. The listing skips clone size in some rows; elsewhere it reads once, few, many or a size class.

TRBJ2-2 | NA | TRBV7-9 | NA | CASSLRLHTGELFF
TRBJ1-6 | TRBD1 | TRBV2 | NA | CASSEGTGEITLHF
TRBJ1-2 | TRBD1 | TRBV15 | few | CATSSTPGQGNYGYTF
TRBJ2-7 | NA | TRBV5-6 | few | CASSSHPDEQYF
TRBJ2-5 | NA | TRBV13 | many | CASSHQHLQETQYF
TRBJ2-1 | TRBD1 | TRBV19 | few | CASSIAQGAGNEQFF
TRBJ2-1 | NA | TRBV3-1 | many | CASSQEDGGRPEQFF
TRBJ1-4 | NA | TRBV15 | NA | CATSREGEKLFF
TRBJ2-5 | NA | TRBV5-1 | few | CASADSYQETQYF
TRBJ2-1 | NA | TRBV6-1 | NA | CAIRETADNEQFF
TRBJ1-1 | NA | TRBV12-3/TRBV12-4 | many | CASSVVGGNTEAFF
TRBJ1-5 | NA | TRBV19 | few | CASSIGGGLGNQPQHF
TRBJ2-7 | TRBD2 | TRBV28 | many | CASMGASGGFLEQYF
TRBJ2-7 | TRBD2 | TRBV5-1 | few | CASSWTSGSYEQYF
TRBJ2-1 | TRBD2 | TRBV9 | few | CASSVGGRAHANEQFF
TRBJ2-2 | NA | TRBV30 | many | CASQGRRGGELFF
TRBJ2-3 | NA | TRBV5-6 | many | CASSLEQGRTDTQYF
TRBJ2-1 | TRBD2 | TRBV3-1 | many | CASSQGLAVHSEQFF
TRBJ1-1 | TRBD1 | TRBV11-2 | many | CASLLGPGGFANTEAFF
TRBJ2-2 | TRBD2 | TRBV11-2 | NA | CASSRLGGTGELFF
TRBJ2-7 | TRBD1 | TRBV5-1 | many | CASSRGQGSHEQYF
TRBJ2-7 | NA | TRBV28 | few | CASSSGGPGQGMYEQYF
TRBJ2-2 | TRBD1 | TRBV7-9 | NA | CASSWDSYNTGELFF
TRBJ2-5 | NA | TRBV2 | many | CASSPRAGRETQYF
TRBJ2-7 | TRBD1 | TRBV20-1 | many | CSARRGLYEQYF
TRBJ2-5 | TRBD1 | TRBV29-1 | few | CSAADRGPVQYF
TRBJ2-5 | NA | TRBV20-1 | many | CSAVRTRQETQYF
TRBJ2-7 | NA | TRBV15 | few | CATSRDSYGSYEQYF
TRBJ2-3 | TRBD2 | TRBV20-1 | NA | CSARDREGGSTDTQYF
TRBJ2-7 | NA | TRBV19 | few | CASSMVGGLEQYF
TRBJ1-1 | NA | TRBV19 | NA | CASSIVARGGNTEAFF
TRBJ2-7 | NA | TRBV2 | many | CASQDGYSYEQYF
TRBJ1-3 | NA | TRBV30 | NA | CAWSLTGNTIYF